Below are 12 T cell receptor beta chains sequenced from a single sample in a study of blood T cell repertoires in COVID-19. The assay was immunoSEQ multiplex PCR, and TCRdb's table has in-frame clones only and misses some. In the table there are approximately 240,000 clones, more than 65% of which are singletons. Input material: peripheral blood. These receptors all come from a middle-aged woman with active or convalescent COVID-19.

CDR3 protein: CASSENTNTEAFF. CDR3 sequence (DNA): TGTGCCAGCAGTGAAAACACGAACACTGAAGCTTTCTTT. J is TRBJ1-1 and V is TRBV2; D unclear. Germline loops: CDR1 SNHLY, CDR2 FYNNEI. The CDR3 spans 13 residues. Trimming removed 2 bases from V and 1 base from J, with 5 bases in between.

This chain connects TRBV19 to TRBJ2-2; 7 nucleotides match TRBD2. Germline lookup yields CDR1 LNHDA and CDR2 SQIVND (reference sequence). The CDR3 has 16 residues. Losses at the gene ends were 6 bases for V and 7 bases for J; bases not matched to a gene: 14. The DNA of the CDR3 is TGTGCCAGTAGCCCGGGGGGTGTTGGGGTCGGCGGGGAGCTGTTTTTT. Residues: CASSPGGVGVGGELFF.

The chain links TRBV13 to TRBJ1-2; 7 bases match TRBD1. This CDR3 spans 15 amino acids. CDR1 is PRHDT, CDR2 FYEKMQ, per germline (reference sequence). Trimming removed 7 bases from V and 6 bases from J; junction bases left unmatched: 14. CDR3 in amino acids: CASTLRETGVNGYTF. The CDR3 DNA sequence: TGTGCCAGCACCCTCCGGGAAACAGGGGTGAATGGCTACACCTTC.

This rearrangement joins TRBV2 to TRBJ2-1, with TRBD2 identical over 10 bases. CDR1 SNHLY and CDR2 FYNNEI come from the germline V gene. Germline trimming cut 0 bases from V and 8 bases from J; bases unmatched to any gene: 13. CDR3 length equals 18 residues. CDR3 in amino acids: CASSEALLSSGGLYEQFF. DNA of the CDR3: TGTGCCAGCAGTGAAGCGCTTCTGAGTAGCGGGGGGCTCTATGAGCAGTTCTTC.

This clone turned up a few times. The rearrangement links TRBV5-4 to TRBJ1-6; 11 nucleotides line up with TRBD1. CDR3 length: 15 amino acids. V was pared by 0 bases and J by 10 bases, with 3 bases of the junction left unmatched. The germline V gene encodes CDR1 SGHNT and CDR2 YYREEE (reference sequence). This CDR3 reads CASSLEGQGVSPLHF. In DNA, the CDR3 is TGTGCCAGCAGCTTGGAGGGACAGGGGGTCTCACCCCTCCACTTT. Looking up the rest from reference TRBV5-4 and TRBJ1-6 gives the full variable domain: ETGVTQSPTHLIKTRGQQVTLRCSSQSGHNTVSWYQQALGQGPQFIFQYYREEENGRGNFPPRFSGLQFPNYSSELNVNALELDDSALYLCASSLEGQGVSPLHFGNGTRLTVT.

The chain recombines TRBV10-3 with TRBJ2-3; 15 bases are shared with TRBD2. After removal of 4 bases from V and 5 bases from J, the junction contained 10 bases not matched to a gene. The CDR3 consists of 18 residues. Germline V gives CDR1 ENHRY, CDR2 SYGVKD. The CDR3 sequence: CAISGTSGGERGGDTQYF. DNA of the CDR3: TGTGCCATCAGTGGGACTAGCGGGGGGGAAAGGGGTGGAGATACGCAGTATTTT.

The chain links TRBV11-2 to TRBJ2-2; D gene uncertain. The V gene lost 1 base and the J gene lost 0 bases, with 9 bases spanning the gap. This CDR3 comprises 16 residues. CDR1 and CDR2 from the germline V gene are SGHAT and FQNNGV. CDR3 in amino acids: CASSLVVRPNTGELFF. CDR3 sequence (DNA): TGTGCCAGCAGCTTAGTAGTCAGGCCGAACACCGGGGAGCTGTTTTTT. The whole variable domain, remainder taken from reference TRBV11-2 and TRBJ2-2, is EAGVAQSPRYKIIEKRQSVAFWCNPISGHATLYWYQQILGQGPKLLIQFQNNGVVDDSQLPKDRFSAERLKGVDSTLKIQPAKLEDSAVYLCASSLVVRPNTGELFFGEGSRLTVL.

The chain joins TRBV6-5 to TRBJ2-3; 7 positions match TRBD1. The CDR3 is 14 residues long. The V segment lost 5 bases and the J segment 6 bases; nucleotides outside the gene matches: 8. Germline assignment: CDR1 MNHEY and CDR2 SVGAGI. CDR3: CASSIDYRGDTQYF. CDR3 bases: TGTGCCAGCAGTATAGATTACAGGGGCGATACGCAGTATTTT.

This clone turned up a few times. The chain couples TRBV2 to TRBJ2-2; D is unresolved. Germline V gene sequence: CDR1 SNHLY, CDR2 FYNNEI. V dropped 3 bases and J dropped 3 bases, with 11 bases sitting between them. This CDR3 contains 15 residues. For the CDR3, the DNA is TGTGCCAGCAGTGAGCTTGTGACTTACACCGGGGAGCTGTTTTTT. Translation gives CASSELVTYTGELFF.

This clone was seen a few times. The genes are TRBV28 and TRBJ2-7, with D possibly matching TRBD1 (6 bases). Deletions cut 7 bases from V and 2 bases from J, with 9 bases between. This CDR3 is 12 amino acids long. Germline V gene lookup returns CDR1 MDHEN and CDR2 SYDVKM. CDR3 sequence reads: CASTEGAYEQYF. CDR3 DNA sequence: TGTGCCAGCACCGAGGGGGCCTACGAGCAGTACTTC.

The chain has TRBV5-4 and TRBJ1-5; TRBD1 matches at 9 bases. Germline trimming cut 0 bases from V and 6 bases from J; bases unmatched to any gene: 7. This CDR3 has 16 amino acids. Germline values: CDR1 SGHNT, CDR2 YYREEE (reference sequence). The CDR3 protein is CASSLGGGTGFQPQHF. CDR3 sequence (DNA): TGTGCCAGCAGCTTGGGAGGCGGGACAGGGTTTCAGCCCCAGCATTTT.

CDR3 sequence: CASSLAQGILAKNIQYF. The CDR3 DNA sequence: TGTGCCAGCAGCTTAGCGCAGGGGATTCTAGCCAAAAACATTCAGTACTTC. This chain connects TRBV7-9 to TRBJ2-4; perhaps TRBD1 as D (6 bases). With 0 bases removed from V and 0 bases from J, the gap between germline ends came to 12 bases. Germline loops: CDR1 SEHNR, CDR2 FQNEAQ (reference sequence). The CDR3 has 17 residues.